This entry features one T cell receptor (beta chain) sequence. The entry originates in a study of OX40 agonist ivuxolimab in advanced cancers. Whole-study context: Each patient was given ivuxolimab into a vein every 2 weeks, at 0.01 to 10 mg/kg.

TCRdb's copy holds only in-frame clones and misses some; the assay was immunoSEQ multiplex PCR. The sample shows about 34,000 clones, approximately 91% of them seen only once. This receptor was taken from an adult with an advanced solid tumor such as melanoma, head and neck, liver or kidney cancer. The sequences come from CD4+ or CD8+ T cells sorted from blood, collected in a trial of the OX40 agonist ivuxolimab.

In DNA, the CDR3 is TGTGCCAGCTCACCAGGACAGGGGGCTTTTGGCAATCAGCCCCAGCATTTT. Encoded protein: CASSPGQGAFGNQPQHF. The rearrangement uses TRBV18 and TRBJ1-5, with 11 bases lining up with TRBD1. V trimming: 2 bases; J trimming: 2 bases; junction bases outside the gene matches: 5. CDR3 length: 17 amino acids. Germline V CDR1 and CDR2: KGHSH, LQKENI.